The 21 T cell receptor beta chains below all came from one sample that was sequenced in a study of blood T cell repertoires in COVID-19. TCRdb's copy holds only in-frame clones and misses some; the assay was immunoSEQ multiplex PCR. This table has more than 75,000 clones, approximately 78% appearing once. Sequencing was performed on peripheral blood. These receptors were obtained from a man aged 55 to 70 with acute or convalescent COVID-19.

The gene calls are TRBV11-2 and TRBJ2-1, with 8 bases identical to TRBD1. The germline V gene encodes CDR1 SGHAT and CDR2 FQNNGV. The CDR3 covers 13 residues. V trimming: 5 bases; J trimming: 6 bases; junction bases outside the gene matches: 3. The CDR3 loop reads CASSQGQANEQFF. CDR3 sequence (DNA): TGTGCCAGCAGCCAGGGACAGGCCAATGAGCAGTTCTTC. Full variable domain (outside the CDR3, taken from reference TRBV11-2 and TRBJ2-1): EAGVAQSPRYKIIEKRQSVAFWCNPISGHATLYWYQQILGQGPKLLIQFQNNGVVDDSQLPKDRFSAERLKGVDSTLKIQPAKLEDSAVYLCASSQGQANEQFFGPGTRLTVL.

The V and J genes are TRBV5-6 and TRBJ2-3; perhaps TRBD2 as D (6 bases). The V gene's germline CDR1 is SGHDT and CDR2 YYEEEE. The CDR3 spans 12 residues. V lost 5 bases and J lost 5, with 9 bases in between. CDR3 sequence (DNA): TGTGCCAGCAGTTGGAGGGGAGATACGCAGTATTTT. It translates to CASSWRGDTQYF.

This clone was observed once. The chain employs TRBV2 and TRBJ1-2; D perhaps matches TRBD1 (5 bases). CDR1 SNHLY and CDR2 FYNNEI come from the germline V gene. V was clipped by 4 bases and J by 4 bases, with 16 bases between them. The CDR3 has 15 amino acids. The CDR3 DNA reads TGTGCCAGCAGTGTTTCCCAGGGCCCGGCCTATGGCTACACCTTC. Translating it yields CASSVSQGPAYGYTF.

J is TRBJ2-1 and V is TRBV18; 7 bases map to TRBD1. Germline V gene sequence: CDR1 KGHSH, CDR2 LQKENI. The CDR3 runs 16 residues. After removal of 0 bases from V and 9 bases from J, the junction contained 11 bases not matched to a gene. In DNA form, the CDR3 reads TGTGCCAGCTCACCACCCTCTCAGGCAGGGGGTAGTGAGCAGTTCTTC. Its protein product is CASSPPSQAGGSEQFF.

The rearrangement uses TRBV5-5 and TRBJ2-3, with 8 bases lining up with TRBD2. The CDR3 spans 16 residues. Trimming at V came to 5 bases and at J to 0 bases, leaving 8 bases not matched to a gene. Germline assignment: CDR1 SGHKS and CDR2 YYEKEE (reference sequence). The CDR3 bases are TGTGCCAGCAGTAGCGGGGTCCTTTCTAGCACAGATACGCAGTATTTT. Its protein product is CASSSGVLSSTDTQYF.

The chain couples TRBV7-9 to TRBJ1-2; weak D call: TRBD1 (6 bases). Germline V lookup: CDR1 SEHNR, CDR2 FQNEAQ (reference sequence). With 5 bases removed from V and 6 bases from J, the gap between germline ends came to 13 bases. This CDR3 has 13 residues. The CDR3, as DNA: TGTGCCAGCAGCAACGGACAGAGGGATGGCTACACCTTC. Its protein product is CASSNGQRDGYTF.

The V gene is TRBV2, the J gene TRBJ2-5; the match to TRBD2 covers 9 bases. The trim removed 8 bases at V and 0 bases at J, leaving 13 bases unmatched. CDR1 is SNHLY and CDR2 is FYNNEI in the germline V gene. The CDR3 is made up of 17 amino acids. The CDR3 loop reads CASGSVSGGSYQETQYF. Written as DNA, the CDR3 is TGTGCCAGCGGATCGGTTAGCGGGGGATCGTACCAAGAGACCCAGTACTTC.

The chain has TRBV28 and TRBJ2-1; 9 bases match TRBD1. Germline values: CDR1 MDHEN, CDR2 SYDVKM. This CDR3 region has 15 residues. V shed 0 bases, J shed 10 bases, and the junction held 7 bases outside the gene matches. CDR3 sequence (DNA): TGTGCCAGCAGTTTATGGGGACAGGGAGGGAAAGAGCAGTTCTTC. Translating gives CASSLWGQGGKEQFF. Full variable domain (remainder filled in from reference TRBV28 and TRBJ2-1): DVKVTQSSRYLVKRTGEKVFLECVQDMDHENMFWYRQDPGLGLRLIYFSYDVKMKEKGDIPEGYSVSREKKERFSLILESASTNQTSMYLCASSLWGQGGKEQFFGPGTRLTVL.

The table lists this clone with a count of one. The rearrangement joins TRBV21-1 to TRBJ1-2; the listed D gene, TRBD1, was not tested against the DNA. TRBV21-1 is given as a pseudogene. This CDR3 has 15 amino acids. The CDR3 here is CASSRVSPGHKDYTF. Here the CDR3 DNA reads TGTGCCAGCAGCAGAGTTTCACCGGGACACAAGGACTACACCTTC.

The rearrangement links TRBV7-9 to TRBJ1-1, with D maybe TRBD1 (6 bases). The CDR3 spans 14 residues. Looked up from germline, CDR1 is SEHNR and CDR2 is FQNEAQ (reference sequence). The V end lost 3 bases, the J end lost 0 bases, and 8 bases lay between the germline ends. Here the CDR3 DNA reads TGTGCCAGCAGCTTCCAGGGGTTGAACACTGAAGCTTTCTTT. As protein: CASSFQGLNTEAFF.

The chain carries TRBV5-1 and TRBJ2-7; D is ambiguous. Germline CDR1 SGHRS, CDR2 YFSETQ. This CDR3 region has 13 residues. V lost 0 bases, J lost 1 base, and 5 bases lay in between. CDR3 coding DNA: TGCGCCAGCAGCTTGGCCGTGTCCTACGAGCAGTACTTC. The encoded protein is CASSLAVSYEQYF.

This clone has just a few counts. V usage is TRBV3-1 (or the pseudogene TRBV3-2) and J usage is TRBJ2-7; 10 bases are a match to TRBD2. Germline loops: CDR1 LGHDT, CDR2 YNNKEL (reference sequence). V was clipped by 9 bases and J by 3 bases; unmatched bases: 5. There are 13 residues in the CDR3. The CDR3 bases are TGTGCCAGTGAAGCTAGCGGGGGCTACGAGCAGTACTTC. It translates to CASEASGGYEQYF.

This chain joins TRBV21-1 and TRBJ1-4; whether TRBD1, the table's D call, matches the DNA was not checked. TRBV21-1 is termed a pseudogene. This CDR3 has 14 amino acids. As DNA, the CDR3 is TGTGCCAGCAGCAAATCTAGGGGCGGTGAAAAACTGTTTTTT. Protein sequence: CASSKSRGGEKLFF.

The chain combines TRBV7-2 with TRBJ1-4, with D perhaps matching TRBD1 (5 bases). The CDR3 sequence is 18 residues long. Per the germline V gene, CDR1 is SGHTA and CDR2 is FQGNSA. Between the trimmed V and J ends, which lost 5 bases and 3 bases, there was a span of 22 bases. CDR3 DNA sequence: TGTGCCAGCAGCCAACGCTCCATCTCAGGGTTATCTAATGAAAAACTGTTTTTT. Translated: CASSQRSISGLSNEKLFF.

This clone was seen a handful of times. The rearrangement joins TRBV12-5 to TRBJ1-1, with TRBD1 matching 10 bases. J lost 1 base, V lost 1 base, and 0 bases had no gene match. Germline V gene sequence: CDR1 LGHNT, CDR2 FRNRAP. The CDR3 is 15 amino acids. This CDR3 reads CASGLGQGANTEAFF. The DNA for the CDR3 is TGTGCTAGTGGTTTGGGACAGGGGGCGAACACTGAAGCTTTCTTT.

CDR3 sequence (DNA): TGTGCCAGCAGTGAACGTCGGGACAGGCCCCTCCACTTT. Protein: CASSERRDRPLHF. The rearrangement joins TRBV6-1 to TRBJ1-6, with TRBD1 matching 8 bases. The CDR3 contains 13 residues. Germline CDR1 is MNHNS and CDR2 is SASEGT. With V trimmed by 2 bases and J by 13 bases, 4 bases remained unmatched.

The V gene is TRBV7-2, the J gene TRBJ2-7, with 7 bases matching TRBD2. Per the germline V gene, CDR1 is SGHTA and CDR2 is FQGNSA. This CDR3 spans 16 amino acids. V lost 5 bases and J lost 6; bases outside the gene matches: 16. The CDR3 coding sequence is TGTGCCAGCAGCATGTTAAGCGGGGTCGATTTTGGCGAGCAGTACTTC. It encodes CASSMLSGVDFGEQYF.

This rearrangement joins TRBV4-3 to TRBJ1-1, with D perhaps TRBD1 (5 bases). V dropped 0 bases and J dropped 6 bases, with 14 bases sitting between them. CDR1 LGHNA and CDR2 YSLEER come from the germline V gene. CDR3 size: 15 residues. The CDR3 protein is CASSQDQLGQSEAFF. The CDR3 region has the DNA TGCGCCAGCAGCCAAGATCAACTGGGGCAGTCTGAAGCTTTCTTT.

This clone was seen a single time. The chain combines TRBV5-1 with TRBJ2-3; D possibly corresponds to TRBD2 (5 bases). Germline CDR1 SGHRS, CDR2 YFSETQ. The CDR3 has 16 amino acids. Trimming removed 2 bases from V and 0 bases from J, with 13 bases in between. As DNA, the CDR3 is TGCGCCAGCAGCTTCCGGGGTCCTCCGAGCACAGATACGCAGTATTTT. This gives the protein CASSFRGPPSTDTQYF.

The genes are TRBV3-1 (or the pseudogene TRBV3-2) and TRBJ1-4, with 8 bases identical to TRBD1. CDR1 and CDR2 from the germline V gene are LGHDT and YNNKEL (reference sequence). V lost 5 bases, J lost 5 bases, and 4 bases stayed unmatched. CDR3 size: 14 residues. For the CDR3, the DNA is TGTGCCAGCAGCGACAGGGGATCAAATGAAAAACTGTTTTTT. Translating gives CASSDRGSNEKLFF.

V and J are TRBV6-2 or TRBV6-3 and TRBJ1-1; D not resolved. V was trimmed by 3 bases and J by 1 base, leaving 3 bases between them. The CDR3 has 12 amino acids. Germline V gene lookup returns CDR1 MNHEY and CDR2 SVGEGT. For the CDR3, the DNA is TGTGCCAGCAGTTATCAGAACACTGAAGCTTTCTTT. Protein sequence: CASSYQNTEAFF.